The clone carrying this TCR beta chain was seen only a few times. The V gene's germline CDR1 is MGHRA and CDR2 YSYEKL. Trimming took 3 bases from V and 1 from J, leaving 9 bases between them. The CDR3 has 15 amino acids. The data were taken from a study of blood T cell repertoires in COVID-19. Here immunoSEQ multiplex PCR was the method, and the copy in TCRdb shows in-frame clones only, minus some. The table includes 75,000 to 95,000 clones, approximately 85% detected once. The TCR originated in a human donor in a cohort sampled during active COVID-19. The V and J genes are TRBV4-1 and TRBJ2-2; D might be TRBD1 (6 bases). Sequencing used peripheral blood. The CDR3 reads CASSHAQGNTGELFF. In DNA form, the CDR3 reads TGCGCCAGCAGCCACGCACAGGGGAACACCGGGGAGCTGTTTTTT.